This entry describes one TCR beta chain. What it recognizes is unknown. The germline CDR1 and CDR2 sequences are ENHRY and SYGVKD. Trimming cost V 6 bases and J 1 base, with 15 bases left between them. This CDR3 region has 15 residues. The data are from a study of cytomegalovirus exposure and HLA in healthy donors. The study's findings and limits: Being productive about 90% or about 30% of the time was typical of most TCR beta V segments in an earlier analysis.

PCR involved 60 Vbeta and 13 Jbeta primers. Sequencing used immunoSEQ multiplex PCR; TCRdb keeps in-frame clones, though not all of them. The table shows about 140,000 clones, with more than 75% occurring only once. Input material: PBMCs. The rearrangement joins TRBV10-3 to TRBJ1-2, with a weak D call TRBD1 (6 bases). The TCR sequence derives from a female donor in good health and CMV-seronegative. The CDR3 loop is CAISDSQGINYGYTF. In DNA form, the CDR3 reads TGTGCCATCAGCGATTCACAGGGAATTAACTATGGCTACACCTTC.